These T cell receptor beta chains were read from a single sample in a study of cytomegalovirus exposure and HLA in healthy donors. Using immunoSEQ multiplex PCR, the repertoire was profiled, and TCRdb retains in-frame clones only, with some absent. The table records 130,000 or so clones, about four fifths of them present only once. The sequencing input was PBMCs. The receptor set was obtained from a man aged 25 to 40 in good health and CMV-seronegative. The CDR3 runs from the conserved cysteine through the conserved F or W. The D gene is left open where the match is weak. Clone size is stated in some rows and not others, as once, few, many or a class when expanded.

>TRBJ1-1|NA|NA|TRBV5-1
CASSFGAGNTEAFF
TGCGCCAGCAGCTTTGGGGCGGGAAACACTGAAGCTTTCTTT
>TRBJ2-7|TRBD2|NA|TRBV15
CATSSKVTSGVEQYF
TGTGCCACCAGCAGTAAAGTAACTAGCGGGGTAGAGCAGTACTTC
>TRBJ1-1|NA|NA|TRBV2
CAREGSLNTEAFF
TGTGCCAGAGAAGGGAGTTTGAACACTGAAGCTTTCTTT
>TRBJ2-7|TRBD1|NA|TRBV6-1
CASTPGQGYYEQYF
TGTGCCAGCACCCCGGGACAGGGGTATTACGAGCAGTACTTC
>TRBJ2-7|NA|NA|TRBV2
CASGRLALGEQYF
TGTGCCAGTGGGAGACTGGCCCTTGGGGAGCAGTACTTC
>TRBJ2-3|TRBD2|NA|TRBV28
CASSSEGAGVDTQYF
TGTGCCAGCAGTTCGGAGGGAGCGGGAGTAGATACGCAGTATTTT
>TRBJ2-1|NA|NA|TRBV11-3
CASSQGSAYNEQFF
TGTGCCAGCAGTCAGGGAAGCGCTTACAATGAGCAGTTCTTC
>TRBJ2-2|TRBD1|NA|TRBV5-6
CASSADRVPGELFF
TGTGCCAGCAGCGCGGACAGGGTGCCCGGGGAGCTGTTTTTT
>TRBJ2-3|TRBD2|NA|TRBV13
CASSSGTSGASTDTQYF
TGTGCCAGCAGCTCCGGGACTAGCGGGGCTAGCACAGATACGCAGTATTTT
>TRBJ1-5|NA|once|TRBV6-1
CASSDRGLSNQPQHF
TGTGCCAGCAGTGACAGGGGTTTGAGCAATCAGCCCCAGCATTTT
>TRBJ2-2|NA|NA|TRBV4-1
CASSRPGNTGELFF
TGCGCCAGCAGCCGCCCGGGGAACACCGGGGAGCTGTTTTTT
>TRBJ2-5|NA|NA|TRBV6-4
CASSQRRGETQYF
TGTGCCAGCAGCCAACGGAGGGGAGAGACCCAGTACTTC
>TRBJ1-5|NA|NA|TRBV7-2
CASSLVPTGQGSNQPQHF
TGTGCCAGCAGCTTAGTACCCACCGGGCAGGGAAGCAATCAGCCCCAGCATTTT
>TRBJ1-1|TRBD1|NA|TRBV10-1
CASRRTGNTEAFF
TGCGCCAGCAGGAGGACAGGGAACACTGAAGCTTTCTTT
>TRBJ1-2|TRBD1|NA|TRBV7-8
CASSPGQGDGYTF
TGTGCCAGCAGCCCGGGACAGGGAGATGGCTACACCTTC
>TRBJ2-3|NA|NA|TRBV29-1
CSVRVSSVTDTQYF
TGCAGCGTTAGAGTGAGCTCCGTCACAGATACGCAGTATTTT
>TRBJ2-3|TRBD2|once|TRBV28
CASSTPPLGTSGAEDTQYF
TGTGCCAGCAGTACACCGCCCCTGGGGACTAGCGGGGCCGAAGATACGCAGTATTTT
>TRBJ1-5|NA|NA|TRBV9
CASSVEAANSPQHF
TGTGCCAGCAGCGTAGAGGCAGCGAATTCGCCCCAGCATTTT
>TRBJ1-2|TRBD1|NA|TRBV7-8
CASGREGAFGYTF
TGTGCCAGCGGCCGGGAGGGGGCGTTTGGCTACACCTTC
>TRBJ2-7|NA|NA|TRBV4-3
CASSQGVGEVYEQYF
TGCGCCAGCAGCCAAGGAGTAGGTGAGGTCTACGAGCAGTACTTC
>TRBJ2-1|NA|NA|TRBV7-2
CASSPQPAADGNEQFF
TGTGCCAGCAGCCCACAACCAGCCGCGGATGGAAATGAGCAGTTCTTC
>TRBJ1-1|NA|few|TRBV11-2
CASSALQGRTNTEAFF
TGTGCCAGCAGCGCGCTACAGGGACGCACAAACACTGAAGCTTTCTTT
>TRBJ2-5|TRBD1|NA|TRBV10-1
CASRRTGEETQYF
TGCGCCAGCCGTCGAACAGGGGAAGAGACCCAGTACTTC
>TRBJ1-3|NA|NA|TRBV6-5
CASSYSDHRSGNTIYF
TGTGCCAGCAGTTACTCGGATCACAGGTCCGGAAACACCATATATTTT
>TRBJ2-5|TRBD1|NA|TRBV7-9
CASSPGQGIGETQYF
TGTGCCAGCAGCCCCGGACAGGGGATAGGAGAGACCCAGTACTTC
>TRBJ2-1|TRBD2|NA|TRBV9
CASSIRLAGTEDEQFF
TGTGCCAGCAGCATCCGACTAGCGGGAACTGAGGATGAGCAGTTCTTC
>TRBJ1-5|TRBD1|NA|TRBV19
CASSTDRGWKPQHF
TGTGCCAGTAGTACCGACAGGGGGTGGAAGCCCCAGCATTTT
>TRBJ1-5|TRBD1|NA|TRBV15
CATSRDRGTANQPQHF
TGTGCCACCAGCAGAGATCGCGGGACAGCTAATCAGCCCCAGCATTTT
>TRBJ1-5|TRBD1|NA|TRBV23-1
CASSQSWGQGSNQPQHF
TGCGCCAGCAGTCAATCGTGGGGACAGGGCAGCAATCAGCCCCAGCATTTT
>TRBJ1-1|NA|NA|TRBV5-8
CASSPRVRGGEAFF
TGTGCCAGCAGCCCCCGCGTTCGCGGGGGCGAAGCTTTCTTT
>TRBJ1-1|NA|NA|TRBV5-8
CASSWSRGTEAFF
TGTGCCAGCAGCTGGAGCCGGGGCACTGAAGCTTTCTTT
>TRBJ1-3|NA|NA|TRBV5-1
CASSLGGANLDNTIYF
TGCGCCAGCAGCCTCGGTGGGGCGAACTTGGACAACACCATATATTTT
>TRBJ2-1|NA|NA|TRBV5-1
CASSSLYNEQFF
TGCGCCAGCAGCTCCCTCTACAATGAGCAGTTCTTC
>TRBJ1-1|NA|once|TRBV11-3
CASSLQGNTEAFF
TGTGCCAGCAGCTTGCAGGGGAACACTGAAGCTTTCTTT
>TRBJ2-7|NA|NA|TRBV5-1
CASSLALSGSEQYF
TGCGCCAGCAGCTTGGCCCTTTCGGGGTCCGAGCAGTACTTC
>TRBJ2-4|TRBD2|NA|TRBV7-2
CASSPMLAGEVAKNIQYF
TGTGCCAGCAGCCCCATGCTAGCGGGGGAGGTAGCCAAAAACATTCAGTACTTC
>TRBJ2-5|TRBD2|NA|TRBV7-8
CASSYSGWETQYF
TGTGCCAGCAGCTATAGCGGGTGGGAGACCCAGTACTTC